A selection of T cell receptor beta chains follows, all from one sample in a study of blood T cell repertoires in COVID-19. Here immunoSEQ multiplex PCR was the method, and the copy in TCRdb shows in-frame clones only, minus some. The table lists fewer than 250,000 clones, around 81% of them singletons. The sample consisted of peripheral blood. Receptors originate from an older woman with active or convalescent COVID-19. The conserved cysteine and the conserved F or W are not part of the CDR3 here. A D gene is named only where the DNA matches it firmly.

CDR3 length	V gene	J gene	D gene	CDR3 protein
11	TRBV5-1	TRBJ1-1	TRBD1	ASSPTGATEAF
13	TRBV5-3	TRBJ2-5	TRBD1	ARSKGTGDSETQY
11	TRBV5-6	TRBJ2-7	TRBD1	ASSLWDRDEQY
14	TRBV6-1	TRBJ2-3	TRBD2	ASSEALAGGADTQY
13	TRBV2	TRBJ2-5	TRBD2	ASRLGGVGRETQY
13	TRBV6-5	TRBJ1-3	TRBD1	ARRGQGASGNTIY
10	TRBV5-1	TRBJ1-1	TRBD1	ASSITGDKAF
13	TRBV6-5	TRBJ2-2	-	ASRRGIRNTGELF
14	TRBV19	TRBJ2-2	TRBD2	ASSRPAGGPPGELF
13	TRBV30	TRBJ1-1	TRBD1	AWSVARTGGGSAF
12	TRBV28	TRBJ2-6	TRBD1	ASSATGDQYVLT
10	TRBV19	TRBJ1-6	-	ASSLRDSPLH
13	TRBV5-1	TRBJ2-5	TRBD1	ASSFLTGGEETQY
12	TRBV7-8	TRBJ1-1	-	ASSLTMWATEAF
12	TRBV7-2	TRBJ2-2	TRBD1	ASSLSRGTGELF
15	TRBV5-1	TRBJ2-7	TRBD2	ASSTGTIAGGFREQY
15	TRBV7-9	TRBJ1-4	TRBD1	ASSPPLQGNSNEKLF
15	TRBV5-6	TRBJ1-2	-	ASSLLEWTLGGYGYT
11	TRBV7-8	TRBJ1-5	-	ASSPSENQPQH
15	TRBV12-5	TRBJ2-1	TRBD1	ASGSLDREETYNEQF
10	TRBV19	TRBJ1-1	TRBD1	ASSPRQGEAF
14	TRBV27	TRBJ1-2	TRBD1	ASSSSGTVRSGGYT
16	TRBV5-1	TRBJ2-1	TRBD2	ASSLWPSTSGGLNEQF
12	TRBV27	TRBJ2-3	-	ASSQTPDQDTQY
12	TRBV19	TRBJ1-2	TRBD1	ASSSRQGPYGYT
17	TRBV11-3	TRBJ2-2	TRBD2	ASSSPGLAGARNTGELF
14	TRBV14	TRBJ1-2	-	ASSQDHRKRNYGYT
12	TRBV11-3	TRBJ2-1	TRBD2	ASSLSGFYNEQF
10	TRBV28	TRBJ2-7	-	ASMGRIGEQY
11	TRBV30	TRBJ2-2	TRBD2	AWSGGATGELF
17	TRBV6-6	TRBJ2-1	-	ASSRLGGTFLSYSNEQF
12	TRBV5-6	TRBJ2-1	-	ASSPNPGTNEQF
9	TRBV7-9	TRBJ1-2	-	ASSFGGGYT
14	TRBV4-2	TRBJ1-1	-	ASSHGDQGRNTEAF
12	TRBV3-1/TRBV3-2	TRBJ1-5	TRBD1	ASSPRTGDQPQH
13	TRBV7-6	TRBJ2-3	-	ASSLGGEGTDTQY
15	TRBV9	TRBJ1-3	-	ASSVDGGGFSGNTIY
11	TRBV11-3	TRBJ2-5	TRBD2	ASSLEGGETQY
15	TRBV5-6	TRBJ2-3	-	ASSLTKQGFGTDTQY
11	TRBV30	TRBJ2-1	TRBD2	AWSAGLVNEQF